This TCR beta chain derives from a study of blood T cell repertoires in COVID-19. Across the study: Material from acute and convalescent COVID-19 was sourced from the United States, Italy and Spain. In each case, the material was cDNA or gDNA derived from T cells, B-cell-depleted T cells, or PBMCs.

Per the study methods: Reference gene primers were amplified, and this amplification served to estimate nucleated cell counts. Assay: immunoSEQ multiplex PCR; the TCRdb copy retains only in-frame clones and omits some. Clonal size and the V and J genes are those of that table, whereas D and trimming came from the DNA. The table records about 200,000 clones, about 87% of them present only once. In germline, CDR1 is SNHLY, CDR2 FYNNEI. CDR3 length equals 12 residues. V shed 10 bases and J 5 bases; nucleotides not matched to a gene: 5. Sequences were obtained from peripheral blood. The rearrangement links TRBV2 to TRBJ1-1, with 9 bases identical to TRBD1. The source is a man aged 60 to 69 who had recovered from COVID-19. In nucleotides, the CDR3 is TGTGCCATCGACAGGGGGAGGACTGAAGCTTTCTTT. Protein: CAIDRGRTEAFF.